The present TCR beta chain was sequenced within a study of technical replicates of blood from a few donors. TCRdb's copy holds only in-frame clones and misses some; the assay was immunoSEQ multiplex PCR. The table records around 75,000 clones, 85% to 95% of them present only once. Input material: T cells isolated from PBMCs. This clonotype was sampled from a human donor in good health.

The CDR3 loop reads CASSVGSGAYNEQFF. The CDR3 nucleotides read TGTGCCAGCAGCGTGGGGAGCGGAGCTTACAATGAGCAGTTCTTC. The V call is TRBV9, the J call TRBJ2-1, with D perhaps TRBD2 (5 bases). V was shortened by 2 bases and J by 4 bases, with 13 bases between the two germline ends. Germline loops: CDR1 SGDLS, CDR2 YYNGEE. The CDR3 is made up of 15 amino acids. Based on the CDR3 plus reference TRBV9 and TRBJ2-1, the full variable domain is DSGVTQTPKHLITATGQRVTLRCSPRSGDLSVYWYQQSLDQGLQFLIQYYNGEERAKGNILERFSAQQFPDLHSELNLSSLELGDSALYFCASSVGSGAYNEQFFGPGTRLTVL.